A single sample gave rise to the 2 T cell receptor beta chains below, sequenced in a study of blood T cell repertoires in COVID-19. Generated by immunoSEQ multiplex PCR, the TCRdb table keeps only in-frame clones and is missing some. The top ten hold 1% to 1.5% of the sample, which has hundreds of thousands of clones, around 86% seen once. The material sequenced was peripheral blood. These receptors all stem from a man between 70 and 80 years old with acute or convalescent COVID-19.

In its sample, this clone was seen once. The chain is built from TRBV24-1 and TRBJ2-4, with 8 bases fitting TRBD1. Trimming at V came to 3 bases and at J to 5 bases, leaving 5 bases not matched to a gene. The CDR3 is made up of 15 amino acids. The germline V gene encodes CDR1 KGHDR and CDR2 SFDVKD. The CDR3 loop is CATSDPRGLENIQYF. CDR3 coding DNA: TGTGCCACCAGTGATCCCAGGGGGCTGGAAAACATTCAGTACTTC.

The V call is TRBV7-2, the J call TRBJ2-7; D possibly corresponds to TRBD2 (6 bases). Germline CDR1 is SGHTA and CDR2 is FQGNSA. Trimming stripped 5 bases from V and 2 bases from J, with 13 bases between. CDR3 length: 14 residues. The CDR3 spells CASSIGTGTYEQYF. The CDR3 DNA sequence: TGTGCCAGCAGCATCGGGACTGGCACCTACGAGCAGTACTTC.